The 14 T cell receptor beta chains presented below share a single source sample, sequenced in a study of blood T cell repertoires in COVID-19. TCRdb's copy holds only in-frame clones and misses some; the assay was immunoSEQ multiplex PCR. This table holds roughly 230,000 clones, about 86% found once. Specimen: PBMCs or T cells enriched from blood (not recorded which). The receptor set was obtained from a man aged 50 to 59 who had recovered from COVID-19.

There are a few counts of this clone. This rearrangement joins TRBV19 to TRBJ2-1, with 7 bases lining up with TRBD1. CDR1 LNHDA and CDR2 SQIVND come from the germline V gene (reference sequence). The CDR3 runs 16 residues. V gave up 5 bases and J gave up 5 bases; unmatched junction bases: 12. CDR3 residues: CASSSPTGTVNNEQFF. Here the CDR3 DNA reads TGTGCCAGTAGTTCCCCCACCGGGACAGTAAACAATGAGCAGTTCTTC. Full variable domain (missing parts from reference TRBV19 and TRBJ2-1): DGGITQSPKYLFRKEGQNVTLSCEQNLNHDAMYWYRQDPGQGLRLIYYSQIVNDFQKGDIAEGYSVSREKKESFPLTVTSAQKNPTAFYLCASSSPTGTVNNEQFFGPGTRLTVL.

J is TRBJ1-2 and V is TRBV15, with a weak D call TRBD1 (6 bases). In germline, CDR1 is LNHNV, CDR2 YYDKDF (reference sequence). CDR3 length equals 16 residues. With 5 bases removed from V and 3 bases from J, the gap between germline ends came to 19 bases. The CDR3 DNA reads as TGTGCCACCAGCGTAAAAGAGGGGGGGTCCGACTATGGCTACACCTTC. As protein: CATSVKEGGSDYGYTF.

Regarding this clone: Sequence at one end of the junction differs from germline and may be a read error. The chain carries TRBV7-7 and TRBJ1-2; a possible D gene is TRBD1 (5 bases). Germline V gene sequence: CDR1 SSHAT, CDR2 FNYEAQ (reference sequence). The CDR3 extends over 15 amino acids. For the CDR3, the DNA is TGTGCTAGCAGCTTAGACAGTTCTCTTACCTATGGCTACACCTTC. It specifies CASSLDSSLTYGYTF. The full variable domain, its missing parts supplied by reference TRBV7-7 and TRBJ1-2, is GAGVSQSPRYKVTKRGQDVTLRCDPISSHATLYWYQQALGQGPEFLTYFNYEAQPDKSGLPSDRFSAERPEGSISTLTIQRTEQRDSAMYRCASSLDSSLTYGYTFGSGTRLTVV.

The V call is TRBV5-1, the J call TRBJ2-1; 10 bases map to TRBD2. The ends lost 4 bases at V and 3 bases at J; junction bases unmatched: 4. The CDR3 has 15 residues. CDR1 and CDR2 from the germline V gene are SGHRS and YFSETQ. As DNA, the CDR3 is TGCGCCAGCAGCCCATCTAGCGGGAGCTACAATGAGCAGTTCTTC. Translating it yields CASSPSSGSYNEQFF.

A note on this clone: The same CDR3 can be traced to other DNA sequences in this sample. The rearrangement joins TRBV27 to TRBJ2-7; possibly TRBD2 for D (6 bases). Trimming removed 0 bases at V and 0 bases at J, with 6 bases between. Germline V gives CDR1 MNHEY, CDR2 SMNVEV (reference sequence). The CDR3 extends over 14 amino acids. The CDR3 DNA sequence: TGTGCCAGCAGTTTATCTAGCGGCTCCTACGAGCAGTACTTC. It specifies CASSLSSGSYEQYF.

V and J are TRBV10-3 and TRBJ1-1, with 8 positions matching TRBD1. This CDR3 spans 14 amino acids. With V trimmed by 0 bases and J by 4 bases, 1 base remained unmatched. Germline-derived CDR1 and CDR2 are ENHRY and SYGVKD. DNA for the CDR3: TGTGCCATCAGTGAGTCAGGACAGGGCACTGAAGCTTTCTTT. This gives the protein CAISESGQGTEAFF.

V is TRBV7-2 and J is TRBJ2-7; D perhaps matches TRBD1 (5 bases). Germline values: CDR1 SGHTA, CDR2 FQGNSA. V gave up 2 bases and J gave up 4 bases, with 9 bases separating them. The CDR3 runs to 13 residues. The CDR3 reads CASSLNQGYEQYF. As DNA, the CDR3 is TGTGCCAGCAGCTTAAACCAGGGTTACGAGCAGTACTTC.

CDR3 sequence: CASSVATGGGASDTQYF. The DNA of the CDR3 is TGTGCCAGCAGCGTAGCTACTGGCGGGGGGGCTTCAGATACGCAGTATTTT. The chain uses TRBV9 and TRBJ2-3, with 9 positions matching TRBD2. CDR3 length: 17 residues. The V gene end was trimmed by 0 bases and the J gene end by 4 bases; junction bases not matched to a gene: 9. Looked up from germline, CDR1 is SGDLS and CDR2 is YYNGEE.

This chain joins TRBV4-1 and TRBJ1-4; D possibly corresponds to TRBD1 (5 bases). The V end lost 2 bases, the J end lost 2 bases, and 15 bases lay between the germline ends. This CDR3 is built from 17 residues. Germline CDR1 MGHRA, CDR2 YSYEKL. The CDR3 is CASSQSGGTGTNEKLFF. CDR3 DNA sequence: TGCGCCAGCAGCCAATCTGGAGGGACCGGCACTAATGAAAAACTGTTTTTT.

CDR3 sequence reads: CASSESEGFEQYF. Written as DNA, the CDR3 is TGTGCCAGCTCAGAATCGGAGGGGTTCGAGCAGTACTTC. The V gene is TRBV18, the J gene TRBJ2-7, with D perhaps TRBD2 (6 bases). Trimming stripped 5 bases from V and 6 bases from J, with 14 bases between. This CDR3 is built from 13 residues. Germline CDR1 KGHSH, CDR2 LQKENI.

This sequence joins TRBV11-1 and TRBJ2-1; 9 nucleotides match TRBD2. CDR3 length: 16 amino acids. Looked up from germline, CDR1 is SGHAT and CDR2 is FQDESV (reference sequence). V lost 4 bases to trimming and J lost 4 bases; unmatched junction nucleotides: 8. CDR3 residues: CASSSKSGGRYNEQFF. As DNA, the CDR3 is TGTGCCAGCAGCTCGAAAAGCGGGGGGAGATACAATGAGCAGTTCTTC.

The sample holds a few counts of this clone. The chain's CDR3 is CASSLTGGTNYEQYF. The CDR3 DNA reads as TGCGCCAGCAGCTTAACAGGGGGTACCAATTACGAGCAGTACTTC. The genes are TRBV4-1 and TRBJ2-7, with 8 bases aligning to TRBD1. Germline lookup yields CDR1 MGHRA and CDR2 YSYEKL. The CDR3 is 15 amino acids. V was pared by 5 bases and J by 4 bases, with 10 bases of the junction left unmatched.

As for this clone: Other DNA sequences in this sample translate to the same CDR3. The chain couples TRBV12-3 or TRBV12-4 to TRBJ1-1; D is unclear. Trimming took 5 bases from V and 3 from J, leaving 4 bases between them. This CDR3 region has 11 residues. In DNA, the CDR3 is TGTGCCAGCAGTCTATACACTGAAGCTTTCTTT. It is translated as CASSLYTEAFF.

The chain uses TRBV5-1 and TRBJ2-7; 10 nucleotides line up with TRBD1. CDR3 length: 15 residues. With V trimmed by 1 base and J by 3 bases, 4 bases remained unmatched. Germline CDR1 reads SGHRS; CDR2 reads YFSETQ. DNA of the CDR3: TGCGCCAGCAGCTTGTCGGGGACAGGGGTCTACGAGCAGTACTTC. Its protein product is CASSLSGTGVYEQYF.